This T cell receptor beta chain was identified during a study of blood T cell repertoires in COVID-19. Assay: immunoSEQ multiplex PCR; the TCRdb copy retains only in-frame clones and omits some. The sample consists of 200,000 to 250,000 clones, over 75% of them appearing once. Resolution of symptoms, clearance, or two negative PCRs was present in recovered Cohort 3 donors. This clone has a single count. The specimen was PBMCs or T cells enriched from blood (not recorded which). This receptor was identified in a woman aged 55-70 years who had recovered from COVID-19.

The CDR3 here is CASVRVQGGNQHF. CDR3 DNA sequence: TGTGCCAGCGTCCGGGTGCAGGGCGGAAACCAGCATTTT. The chain links TRBV6-5 to TRBJ1-5; the D gene is possibly TRBD1 (5 bases). The V end was cut by 8 bases, the J end by 12 bases, with 20 bases between. This CDR3 region has 13 residues. CDR1 and CDR2 (germline): MNHEY, SVGAGI.